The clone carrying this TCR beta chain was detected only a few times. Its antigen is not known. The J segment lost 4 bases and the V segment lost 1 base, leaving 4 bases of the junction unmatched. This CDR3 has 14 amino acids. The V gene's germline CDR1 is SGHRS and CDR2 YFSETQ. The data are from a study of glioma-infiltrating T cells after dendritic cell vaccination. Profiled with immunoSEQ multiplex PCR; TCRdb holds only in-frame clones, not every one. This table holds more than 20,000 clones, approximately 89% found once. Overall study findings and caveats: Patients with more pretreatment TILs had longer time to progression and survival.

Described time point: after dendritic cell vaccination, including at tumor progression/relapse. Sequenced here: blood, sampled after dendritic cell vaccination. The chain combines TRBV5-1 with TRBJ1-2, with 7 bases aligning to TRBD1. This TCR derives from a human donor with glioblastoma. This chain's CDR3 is CASSLQRTGYGYTF. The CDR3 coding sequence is TGCGCCAGCAGCTTGCAGAGGACAGGCTATGGCTACACCTTC.